This T cell receptor (beta chain) was sequenced in a study of response to subunit inactivated influenza vaccine. This clonotype was counted ten times or more. TCRdb reprocessed the RT-PCR reads via MiXCR and lists one record per CDR3 protein. This table holds almost 250,000 distinct CDR3 sequences, less than 15% found once. J was trimmed by 5 bases and V by 6 bases; bases with no gene match: 4. CDR3 length equals 15 residues. The source is a man over 45 who received an inactivated influenza vaccine. Sequences were derived from non-naive T cells sorted from PBMCs, sampled roughly 2 weeks before vaccination. The chain uses TRBV12-3 or TRBV12-4 and TRBJ2-1; 13 bases line up with TRBD2. CDR3 sequence reads: CASRPGLAGHNEQFF. DNA for the CDR3: TGTGCCAGCAGGCCGGGACTAGCGGGACACAATGAGCAGTTCTTC.